This passage covers 30 T cell receptor beta chains from one sample sequenced in a study of blood T cells in healthy people across ages. A second PCR, run for 7 to 11 cycles, used a sample-barcoded 5' primer plus a J-beta primer mix. MiXCR, run by TCRdb on the 5' RACE reads, gives a single entry per CDR3 protein. The data contain 550,000 to 800,000 distinct CDR3 sequences, over 20% of them singletons. The material sequenced was blood. The source of these receptors is a man between 65 and 85 years old in good health.

This clonotype was detected only a few times. The chain is built from TRBV7-2 and TRBJ2-1; TRBD2 might be the D (6 bases). CDR3 length: 15 residues. V was pared by 2 bases and J by 5 bases, with 13 bases between. Germline V CDR1 and CDR2: SGHTA, FQGNSA. The CDR3 DNA reads TGTGCCAGCAGCTTATCTTGGCTAGCGAACAATGAGCAGTTCTTC. This translates into CASSLSWLANNEQFF. The whole variable domain, remainder taken from reference TRBV7-2 and TRBJ2-1, is GAGVSQSPSNKVTEKGKDVELRCDPISGHTALYWYRQSLGQGLEFLIYFQGNSAPDKSGLPSDRFSAERTGGSVSTLTIQRTQQEDSAVYLCASSLSWLANNEQFFGPGTRLTVL.

The chain couples TRBV19 to TRBJ2-2, with a weak D call TRBD2 (5 bases). CDR1 is LNHDA and CDR2 is SQIVND in the germline V gene (reference sequence). The CDR3 has 17 amino acids. V shed 1 base and J shed 2 bases, with 14 bases lying between them. CDR3 nucleotides: TGTGCCAGTAGTATAGCAGGAGGTTTTTTTAACACCGGGGAGCTGTTTTTT. It encodes CASSIAGGFFNTGELFF.

The gene calls are TRBV6-2 or TRBV6-3 and TRBJ2-5; 10 nucleotides line up with TRBD2. The assigned J gene may be wrong: the sequence end matches TRBJ2-1 better. The germline V gene has CDR1 MNHEY and CDR2 SVGEGT. This CDR3 is 15 amino acids long. CDR3 region: CASSSSGSPGNEQFF. DNA for the CDR3: TGTGCCAGCAGTTCTAGCGGGAGCCCCGGGAATGAGCAGTTCTTC.

This clonotype was seen only a few times. The rearrangement joins TRBV5-1 to TRBJ1-4; D is uncertain. V was cut by 7 bases and J by 5 bases, with 12 bases left in between. Germline CDR1 reads SGHRS; CDR2 reads YFSETQ. The CDR3 sequence is 13 residues long. The CDR3, as DNA: TGCGCCAGCCGGGAAAGAGAAAATGAAAAACTGTTTTTT. Translating it yields CASRERENEKLFF.

The rearrangement uses TRBV20-1 and TRBJ2-5; the D gene is possibly TRBD2 (6 bases). The J call is doubtful: the DNA matches TRBJ2-1 better. The CDR3 consists of 11 residues. CDR1 is DFQATT, CDR2 SNEGSKA, per germline (reference sequence). CDR3 region: CSGLEYNEQFF. CDR3 nucleotide sequence: TGCAGTGGACTAGAATACAATGAGCAGTTCTTC.

With respect to this clonotype: The junction and the germline gene differ at one end; a read error may be behind it. The gene calls are TRBV12-3 or TRBV12-4 and TRBJ1-5, with D possibly being TRBD1 (5 bases). This CDR3 has 14 amino acids. The CDR3 reads CASSFGRGGQPQHF. The CDR3 DNA reads TGTGCTAGCAGTTTCGGACGGGGGGGTCAGCCCCAGCATTTT.

This chain uses TRBV6-5 with TRBJ2-7; TRBD2 might be the D (6 bases). Germline CDR1 reads MNHEY; CDR2 reads SVGAGI. The ends were cut back, 2 bases at V and 0 bases at J, with 8 bases in the middle. CDR3 length: 14 amino acids. The CDR3 sequence: CASSYGEDSYEQYF. Here the CDR3 DNA reads TGTGCCAGCAGTTACGGGGAGGACTCCTACGAGCAGTACTTC.

As concerns this clonotype: An end of the junction does not agree with germline; a read error may underlie this. The chain joins TRBV5-1 to TRBJ2-7, with D perhaps assigned TRBD1 or TRBD2 (5 bases each). CDR3 length: 15 residues. CDR1 SGHRS and CDR2 YFSETQ come from the germline V gene. This chain's CDR3 is CASSLAGTNPYEQCF. For the CDR3, the DNA is TGCGCCAGCAGCTTGGCCGGGACGAACCCCTACGAGCAGTGCTTC.

This clonotype has a count of ten or more. This rearrangement joins TRBV5-1 to TRBJ2-5, with 12 bases aligning to TRBD2. The V gene end was trimmed by 0 bases and the J gene end by 5 bases; junction bases not matched to a gene: 8. Germline CDR1 reads SGHRS; CDR2 reads YFSETQ. The CDR3 length is 17 residues. The CDR3 coding sequence is TGCGCCAGCAGCTTGGGATCTAGCGGGAGGGTCGAGGAGACCCAGTACTTC. Translated, it gives CASSLGSSGRVEETQYF. Together with reference TRBV5-1 and TRBJ2-5, the CDR3 gives the full variable domain: KAGVTQTPRYLIKTRGQQVTLSCSPISGHRSVSWYQQTPGQGLQFLFEYFSETQRNKGNFPGRFSGRQFSNSRSEMNVSTLELGDSALYLCASSLGSSGRVEETQYFGPGTRLLVL.

V usage is TRBV6-2 or TRBV6-3 and J usage is TRBJ2-1; 7 bases line up with TRBD2. Germline lookup yields CDR1 MNHEY and CDR2 SVGEGT. Germline trimming cut 6 bases from V and 4 bases from J; bases unmatched to any gene: 18. The CDR3 contains 18 residues. Here the CDR3 reads CASSRPTSASALYNEQFF. DNA for the CDR3: TGTGCCAGCAGCCGCCCTACTAGCGCCAGCGCCCTTTACAATGAGCAGTTCTTC.

The rearrangement uses TRBV6-2 or TRBV6-3 and TRBJ2-7, with 9 nucleotides matching TRBD1. Germline CDR1 is MNHEY and CDR2 is SVGEGT. This CDR3 has 16 amino acids. J gave up 0 bases and V 5 bases, and 8 bases lay outside the gene matches. The CDR3 DNA follows: TGTGCCAGCAGTCTTAGAGGGACAGGGCCCTCCTACGAGCAGTACTTC. Its protein product is CASSLRGTGPSYEQYF.

The gene calls are TRBV6-5 and TRBJ2-7; tentatively, D is TRBD1 or TRBD2 (5 bases each). From germline, CDR1 is MNHEY and CDR2 SVGAGI. This CDR3 contains 16 residues. V lost 0 bases, J lost 0 bases, and 12 bases lay in between. The CDR3 loop is CASSYSFRDPSYEQYF. The CDR3 nucleotides read TGTGCCAGCAGTTACTCGTTCAGGGACCCCTCCTACGAGCAGTACTTC.

This clonotype showed up just a few times. J is TRBJ2-7 and V is TRBV3-1, with no clear D. Germline V gene data show CDR1 as LGHDT and CDR2 as YNNKEL (reference sequence). Trimming took 1 base from V and 0 from J, leaving 10 bases between them. The CDR3 has 15 amino acids. For the CDR3, the DNA is TGTGCCAGCAGCCAAGCGGGTAGACCCTCCTACGAGCAGTACTTC. It yields the protein CASSQAGRPSYEQYF.

Of note for this clonotype: A much larger clone is a single base away; this may be a read error. The CDR3 DNA reads TGTGCCAGCAGTTTGGCGGGGATCAATGAGCAGTCCTTC. This encodes CASSLAGINEQSF. The V gene is TRBV27, the J gene TRBJ2-5, with a possible D match to TRBD2 (6 bases). CDR3 length equals 13 residues. The germline CDR1 and CDR2 sequences are MNHEY and SMNVEV (reference sequence).

The chain uses TRBV20-1 and TRBJ2-3, with 12 bases that match TRBD2. Losses at the gene ends were 1 base for V and 2 bases for J; bases not matched to a gene: 10. CDR1 is DFQATT, CDR2 SNEGSKA, per germline (reference sequence). The CDR3 consists of 18 residues. CDR3 residues: CSARAASGRASDTDTQYF. DNA of the CDR3: TGCAGTGCTAGAGCGGCTAGCGGGAGGGCGAGTGACACAGATACGCAGTATTTT.

This clonotype was picked up a small number of times. V usage is TRBV3-1 and J usage is TRBJ2-5, with 10 bases aligning to TRBD2. The CDR3 covers 16 residues. The germline V gene encodes CDR1 LGHDT and CDR2 YNNKEL (reference sequence). V was pared by 0 bases and J by 4 bases, with 5 bases of the junction left unmatched. CDR3 in amino acids: CASSQDPSGSRETQYF. CDR3 coding DNA: TGTGCCAGCAGCCAAGATCCTAGCGGGAGTAGAGAGACCCAGTACTTC.

The chain couples TRBV20-1 to TRBJ2-1; TRBD2 matches 11 bases. The CDR3 totals 14 residues. The V gene's germline CDR1 is DFQATT and CDR2 SNEGSKA (reference sequence). Germline trimming cut 8 bases from V and 5 bases from J; bases unmatched to any gene: 8. This chain's CDR3 is CSSPGLAAHNEQFF. The CDR3 nucleotides read TGCAGTTCCCCGGGACTAGCGGCCCACAATGAGCAGTTCTTC.

The rearrangement uses TRBV5-1 and TRBJ2-7; TRBD1 is a possible D gene (7 bases). CDR1 is SGHRS, CDR2 YFSETQ, per germline. V lost 4 bases and J 1 base, leaving 15 bases between the germline ends. The CDR3 spans 15 residues. The CDR3 reads CASSERQGGSYEQYF. The CDR3 nucleotides are TGCGCCAGCAGCGAGCGGCAGGGGGGATCCTACGAGCAGTACTTC.

This clonotype came up a few times. J is TRBJ2-7 and V is TRBV7-8; tentative D call: TRBD1 (6 bases). There are 13 residues in the CDR3. V was cut by 5 bases and J by 6 bases, with 14 bases left in between. CDR1 SGHVS and CDR2 FQNEAQ come from the germline V gene. The CDR3 spells CASSRRGEFEQYF. The CDR3 DNA follows: TGTGCCAGCAGCCGCAGGGGAGAGTTCGAGCAGTACTTC.

The V and J genes are TRBV20-1 and TRBJ2-3; 11 nucleotides align to TRBD2. The CDR3 is made up of 15 amino acids. J lost 1 base, V lost 3 bases, and 3 bases had no gene match. Germline V gives CDR1 DFQATT, CDR2 SNEGSKA (reference sequence). CDR3 in DNA: TGCAGTGCTAGGCCGGGACTAGCGGGCACAGATACGCAGTATTTT. Translated, it gives CSARPGLAGTDTQYF.

The chain's CDR3 is CASSLSSGRFASYNEQFF. DNA of the CDR3: TGTGCCAGCAGCTTGTCTAGCGGGAGATTTGCGTCCTACAATGAGCAGTTCTTC. The chain couples TRBV5-8 to TRBJ2-1; 10 positions match TRBD2. V dropped 1 base and J dropped 1; count of bases not matched to a gene: 8. The CDR3 sequence is 18 residues long. Germline V CDR1 and CDR2: SGHTS, YDEGEE.

This clonotype was found a few times. The chain couples TRBV29-1 to TRBJ2-2; 7 nucleotides align to TRBD1. This CDR3 contains 16 residues. Germline V CDR1 and CDR2: SQVTM, ANQGSEA. V trimming: 4 bases; J trimming: 4 bases; junction bases outside the gene matches: 12. The CDR3 spells CSVALRQGVSTGELFF. CDR3 coding DNA: TGCAGCGTTGCTCTTCGCCAGGGGGTTAGCACCGGGGAGCTGTTTTTT.

V usage is TRBV7-3 and J usage is TRBJ2-1, with TRBD2 matching over 7 bases. The germline gives CDR1 SGHTA, CDR2 FQGTGA. The CDR3 totals 14 residues. V dropped 4 bases and J dropped 7; count of bases not matched to a gene: 7. The CDR3 region has the DNA TGTGCCAGCAGCTCCTCGGGGGGAAAGAATGAGCAGTTCTTC. Translation gives CASSSSGGKNEQFF.

The rearrangement links TRBV4-1 to TRBJ2-7; the match to TRBD1 covers 9 bases. V shed 3 bases and J 6 bases; nucleotides not matched to a gene: 6. The CDR3 is 14 amino acids. CDR1 is MGHRA and CDR2 is YSYEKL in the germline V gene. In DNA form, the CDR3 reads TGCGCCAGCAGCCACCGGGACAGGGAGCGCGAGCAGTACTTC. It specifies CASSHRDREREQYF.

Here the CDR3 reads CASSVEVQGPQETQYF. CDR3 coding DNA: TGTGCCAGCAGCGTAGAGGTACAGGGGCCCCAAGAGACCCAGTACTTC. V and J are TRBV9 and TRBJ2-5, with TRBD1 matching over 7 bases. V trimming: 0 bases; J trimming: 1 base; junction bases outside the gene matches: 6. Germline loops: CDR1 SGDLS, CDR2 YYNGEE. This CDR3 is built from 16 residues.

The chain is built from TRBV24-1 and TRBJ2-7, with 10 bases that match TRBD1. Germline V gene lookup returns CDR1 KGHDR and CDR2 SFDVKD. The V segment lost 12 bases and the J segment 5 bases; nucleotides outside the gene matches: 12. The CDR3 has 14 amino acids. CDR3 protein: CAHGSGQGKDEQYF. The CDR3 nucleotides are TGTGCCCACGGTTCGGGACAGGGGAAGGACGAGCAGTACTTC.

This sequence joins TRBV11-1 and TRBJ2-1; D is perhaps TRBD2 (7 bases). The V and J ends lost 1 base and 9 bases respectively, with 13 bases between them. Germline loops: CDR1 SGHAT, CDR2 FQDESV (reference sequence). The CDR3 consists of 14 residues. CDR3 amino acids: CASSLGRGAGEQFF. CDR3 DNA: TGTGCCAGCAGCTTAGGCCGGGGGGCGGGTGAGCAGTTCTTC.

This clonotype was counted a few times. V usage is TRBV10-2 and J usage is TRBJ1-5; D might be TRBD1 (5 bases). Germline CDR1 and CDR2: WSHSY and SAAADI. The CDR3 has 13 residues. V was cut by 5 bases and J by 6 bases, with 11 bases left in between. CDR3 DNA sequence: TGCGCCAGCAGTATGGGGGAGGGTCAGCCCCAGCATTTT. Amino acid sequence: CASSMGEGQPQHF.

The rearrangement uses TRBV2 and TRBJ2-7, with a weak D call TRBD2 (6 bases). Germline CDR1 reads SNHLY; CDR2 reads FYNNEI. The CDR3 has 14 residues. The ends were cut back, 4 bases at V and 2 bases at J, with 12 bases in the middle. The CDR3: CASSVRESTYEQYF. The DNA for the CDR3 is TGTGCCAGCAGTGTACGGGAGTCCACCTACGAGCAGTACTTC.

This chain links TRBV6-6 with TRBJ2-5; perhaps TRBD1 as D (6 bases). Germline-derived CDR1 and CDR2 are MNHNY and SVGAGI (reference sequence). V was shortened by 7 bases and J by 2 bases, with 14 bases between the two germline ends. There are 14 residues in the CDR3. The CDR3 protein is CASTPSGQQETQYF. As DNA, the CDR3 is TGTGCCAGCACCCCTTCTGGACAGCAAGAGACCCAGTACTTC.